This T cell receptor (beta chain) was recorded in a study of T cell responses to AZD1222 COVID-19 vaccine. Findings of the study overall: Just a handful of AZD1222 recipients were seropositive at baseline. Every sample of the repertoires postdated the peak T cell response. Of spike-specific TCRs, nearly half reportedly target regions left unmutated in variants.

Profiled with immunoSEQ multiplex PCR; TCRdb holds only in-frame clones, not every one. The sample holds about 150,000 clones, approximately 88% seen once. As regards this clone: Its target is unknown.

V was pared by 0 bases and J by 3 bases, with 8 bases between. Germline lookup yields CDR1 ENHRY and CDR2 SYGVKD. The length of the CDR3 is 14 residues. Sequences were derived from peripheral blood, sampled on day 0 of AZD1222 vaccination. The TCR was taken from an adult in good health. V usage is TRBV10-3 and J usage is TRBJ2-5, with D maybe TRBD2 (5 bases). CDR3 bases: TGTGCCATCAGTGAGTCAAAGAGGGAAGAGACCCAGTACTTC. This translates into CAISESKREETQYF.